A single sample is the source of the 17 T cell receptor beta chains below, sequenced in a study of blood T cell repertoires in COVID-19. The assay was immunoSEQ multiplex PCR, and TCRdb's table has in-frame clones only and misses some. Of about 190,000 clones in the sample, about 85% were seen once. The sample was PBMCs or T cells enriched from blood (not recorded which). The receptors derive from a woman aged 40 to 50 in a cohort exposed to, infected with or recovered from COVID-19 (not recorded which).

This clone has only a few counts. The V call is TRBV4-1, the J call TRBJ2-7; D unclear. Per the germline V gene, CDR1 is MGHRA and CDR2 is YSYEKL. The CDR3 extends over 13 amino acids. The ends were cut back, 4 bases at V and 3 bases at J, with 10 bases in the middle. CDR3 loop: CASSPQAGYEQYF. The CDR3 coding sequence is TGCGCCAGCAGCCCCCAAGCTGGCTACGAGCAGTACTTC.

This clone was found once. The J gene is TRBJ2-5, the V gene TRBV25-1; 10 nucleotides agree with TRBD2. The germline gives CDR1 MGHDK, CDR2 SYGVNS. CDR3 length equals 17 residues. After removal of 5 bases from V and 1 base from J, the junction contained 10 bases not matched to a gene. For the CDR3, the DNA is TGTGCCAGCAGTAAACAGAGAACTAGCGGGGTCCAAGAGACCCAGTACTTC. It is translated as CASSKQRTSGVQETQYF.

The chain couples TRBV20-1 to TRBJ1-1; weak D call: TRBD1 (5 bases). The germline CDR1 and CDR2 sequences are DFQATT and SNEGSKA (reference sequence). The V gene lost 3 bases and the J gene lost 0 bases, with 11 bases spanning the gap. The CDR3 has 14 amino acids. CDR3 in amino acids: CSASPGRMNTEAFF. Written as DNA, the CDR3 is TGCAGTGCTAGTCCAGGGAGGATGAACACTGAAGCTTTCTTT.

The chain uses TRBV11-3 and TRBJ1-1; 9 nucleotides align to TRBD1. J lost 9 bases, V lost 5 bases, and 10 bases had no gene match. This CDR3 contains 14 residues. Looked up from germline, CDR1 is SGHNT and CDR2 is YENEEA. The CDR3 loop reads CASSLLPGQGKAFF. The CDR3 region has the DNA TGTGCCAGCAGCCTACTCCCGGGACAGGGAAAAGCTTTCTTT.

The sample holds one count of this clone. This chain uses TRBV19 with TRBJ1-1; 8 bases line up with TRBD1. The CDR3 is made up of 15 amino acids. The trim removed 5 bases at V and 2 bases at J, leaving 7 bases unmatched. Germline CDR1 reads LNHDA; CDR2 reads SQIVND (reference sequence). The DNA for the CDR3 is TGTGCCAGTAGTTCGGACAGGGCAGGAAACACTGAAGCTTTCTTT. Residues: CASSSDRAGNTEAFF.

DNA of the CDR3: TGTGCCAGCCGGGACAGGGGAGAAGAAAAACTGTTTTTT. It codes for CASRDRGEEKLFF. The V and J genes are TRBV5-8 and TRBJ1-4, with 10 bases aligning to TRBD1. In germline, CDR1 is SGHTS, CDR2 YDEGEE. J was trimmed by 8 bases and V by 7 bases; bases with no gene match: 5. The CDR3 sequence is 13 residues long.

V usage is TRBV29-1 and J usage is TRBJ1-1; D unclear. Trimming stripped 2 bases from V and 4 bases from J, with 8 bases between. Per germline, CDR1 SQVTM and CDR2 ANQGSEA. This CDR3 has 12 residues. Here the CDR3 DNA reads TGCAGCGTTGAATTCTCGAGCACTGAAGCTTTCTTT. Encoded protein: CSVEFSSTEAFF.

The chain has TRBV2 and TRBJ1-5, with 9 bases lining up with TRBD1. Germline CDR1 and CDR2: SNHLY and FYNNEI. V shed 6 bases and J 5 bases; nucleotides not matched to a gene: 5. This CDR3 comprises 14 residues. The CDR3 coding sequence is TGTGCCAGCAGGAGGGGACAGGGAGATCAGCCCCAGCATTTT. Translating it yields CASRRGQGDQPQHF.

This sequence joins TRBV6-5 and TRBJ1-5; D not certain. Germline V gene data show CDR1 as MNHEY and CDR2 as SVGAGI. This CDR3 region has 15 residues. Trimming removed 5 bases from V and 6 bases from J, with 17 bases in between. The CDR3 DNA reads TGTGCCAGCAGTACCGACTTTGGGTTGACTCAGCCCCAGCATTTT. Translated, it gives CASSTDFGLTQPQHF.

V is TRBV5-1 and J is TRBJ1-2; 7 bases are a match to TRBD1. Germline V lookup: CDR1 SGHRS, CDR2 YFSETQ. Trimming cost V 4 bases and J 8 bases; bases outside gene matches: 11. The CDR3 loop spans 14 amino acids. CDR3 DNA: TGCGCCAGCAGCGAGTTAGGGGGCTCGGAGGGCTACACCTTC. Protein sequence: CASSELGGSEGYTF.

The chain recombines TRBV11-3 with TRBJ2-1, with D unresolved. V lost 5 bases and J 4 bases, leaving 9 bases between the germline ends. The germline V gene has CDR1 SGHNT and CDR2 YENEEA. CDR3 length: 13 amino acids. The CDR3 loop reads CASSPPRYNEQFF. The CDR3 DNA reads as TGTGCCAGCAGCCCCCCGAGGTACAATGAGCAGTTCTTC.

The chain joins TRBV14 to TRBJ2-1; D is perhaps TRBD1 (5 bases). The CDR3 is 15 amino acids. Deletions cut 0 bases from V and 4 bases from J, with 10 bases between. CDR1 and CDR2 (germline): SGHDN, FVKESK. The CDR3 DNA reads TGTGCCAGCAGCCAAGATTTAAAGGGGTACAATGAGCAGTTCTTC. Its translation: CASSQDLKGYNEQFF.

This chain connects TRBV7-9 to TRBJ2-1; D remains unclear. Germline loops: CDR1 SEHNR, CDR2 FQNEAQ (reference sequence). The CDR3 extends over 13 amino acids. The germline V and J ends were trimmed by 1 base and 4 bases, with 5 bases remaining between them. The CDR3 sequence: CASSLEQYNEQFF. The CDR3 DNA sequence: TGTGCCAGCAGCTTAGAACAATACAATGAGCAGTTCTTC.

The chain is built from TRBV5-4 and TRBJ2-5; maybe TRBD1 (5 bases). This CDR3 has 15 residues. Trimming took 3 bases from V and 1 from J, leaving 13 bases between them. Germline lookup yields CDR1 SGHNT and CDR2 YYREEE (reference sequence). Here the CDR3 reads CASSWGPGAQETQYF. In nucleotides, the CDR3 is TGTGCCAGCAGCTGGGGCCCCGGAGCCCAAGAGACCCAGTACTTC.

The chain employs TRBV7-9 and TRBJ2-1, with D perhaps TRBD2 (7 bases). Per the germline V gene, CDR1 is SEHNR and CDR2 is FQNEAQ (reference sequence). Trimming removed 5 bases at V and 3 bases at J, with 14 bases between. CDR3 length: 15 amino acids. This CDR3 is CASSPPRGGYNEQFF. The CDR3 DNA reads TGTGCCAGCAGCCCTCCGAGGGGGGGCTACAATGAGCAGTTCTTC. The whole variable domain, remainder taken from reference TRBV7-9 and TRBJ2-1, is DTGVSQNPRHKITKRGQNVTFRCDPISEHNRLYWYRQTLGQGPEFLTYFQNEAQLEKSRLLSDRFSAERPKGSFSTLEIQRTEQGDSAMYLCASSPPRGGYNEQFFGPGTRLTVL.

The chain links TRBV19 to TRBJ1-5; perhaps TRBD1 as D (6 bases). The germline V gene has CDR1 LNHDA and CDR2 SQIVND (reference sequence). V was pared by 4 bases and J by 0 bases, with 13 bases between. The CDR3 spans 16 residues. CDR3 in amino acids: CASSTDRSYSNQPQHF. CDR3 coding DNA: TGTGCCAGTAGTACGGACAGATCTTATAGCAATCAGCCCCAGCATTTT.

The gene calls are TRBV19 and TRBJ2-2; 8 nucleotides line up with TRBD1. Germline V CDR1 and CDR2: LNHDA, SQIVND (reference sequence). J was trimmed by 3 bases and V by 7 bases; bases with no gene match: 4. The CDR3 extends over 14 amino acids. This chain's CDR3 is CASKRGQDTGELFF. The CDR3 nucleotides read TGTGCCAGTAAACGGGGACAGGACACCGGGGAGCTGTTTTTT.